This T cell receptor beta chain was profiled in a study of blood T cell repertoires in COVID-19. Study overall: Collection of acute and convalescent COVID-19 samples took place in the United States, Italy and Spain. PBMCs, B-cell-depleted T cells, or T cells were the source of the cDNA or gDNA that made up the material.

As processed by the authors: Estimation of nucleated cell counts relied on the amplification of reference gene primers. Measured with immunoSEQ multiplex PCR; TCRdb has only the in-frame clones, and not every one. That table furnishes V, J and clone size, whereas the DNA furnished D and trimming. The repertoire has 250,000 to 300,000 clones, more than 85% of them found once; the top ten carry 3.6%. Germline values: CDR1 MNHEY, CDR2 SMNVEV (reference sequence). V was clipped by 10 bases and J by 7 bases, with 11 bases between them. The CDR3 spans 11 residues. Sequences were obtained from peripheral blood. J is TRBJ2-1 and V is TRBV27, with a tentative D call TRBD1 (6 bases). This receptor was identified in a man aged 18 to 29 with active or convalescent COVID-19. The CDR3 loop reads CATLGANEQFF. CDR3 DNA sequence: TGTGCCACGCTGGGGGCGAATGAGCAGTTCTTC.